The 10 T cell receptor beta chains reported below all come from one sample, sequenced in a study of CD8 T cells in Susac syndrome. An input of 0.5 to 1 ug of RNA was subjected to reverse transcription using random hexamers. TCRdb ran MiXCR on the immunoSEQ multiplex PCR reads and lists one entry per CDR3 protein. The sample consists of approximately 130,000 distinct CDR3 sequences, about 90% of them appearing once. Sequencing input: CD8+ T cells from PBMCs. The receptors stem from a human donor with multiple sclerosis.

V is TRBV13 and J is TRBJ2-7; D is ambiguous. The CDR3 length is 12 residues. Per the germline V gene, CDR1 is PRHDT and CDR2 is FYEKMQ (reference sequence). With 2 bases removed from V and 6 bases from J, the gap between germline ends came to 8 bases. CDR3 protein: CASSLKGFEQYF. The CDR3 coding sequence is TGTGCCAGCAGCTTAAAAGGGTTCGAGCAGTACTTC.

This clonotype was counted a single time. The chain uses TRBV19 and TRBJ2-2; no definite D call. Germline V CDR1 and CDR2: LNHDA, SQIVND (reference sequence). The CDR3 has 13 residues. V lost 5 bases to trimming and J lost 8 bases, with 12 bases between them. CDR3 loop: CASSLTPSGELFF. The CDR3 region has the DNA TGTGCCAGTAGTTTGACCCCTTCGGGGGAGCTGTTTTTT.

The gene calls are TRBV5-1 and TRBJ2-7; 10 nucleotides align to TRBD1. Trimming took 4 bases from V and 6 from J; bases not matched to a gene: 13. CDR3 length: 16 amino acids. Germline assignment: CDR1 SGHRS and CDR2 YFSETQ. The CDR3 nucleotides are TGCGCCAGCAGCAACCCATCCGGGACAGGGGCCCGCGAGCAGTACTTC. As protein: CASSNPSGTGAREQYF.

The genes are TRBV29-1 and TRBJ2-1; maybe TRBD2 (6 bases). The CDR3 extends over 13 amino acids. With 4 bases removed from V and 8 bases from J, the gap between germline ends came to 15 bases. Germline V gene sequence: CDR1 SQVTM, CDR2 ANQGSEA. The CDR3 DNA reads as TGCAGCGTTGCTAGCCGACTAGGCGATGAGCAGTTCTTC. It yields the protein CSVASRLGDEQFF.

The chain carries TRBV5-6 and TRBJ2-1; 10 bases fit TRBD2. The CDR3 is 15 amino acids. After removal of 4 bases from V and 7 bases from J, the junction contained 8 bases not matched to a gene. CDR1 and CDR2 from the germline V gene are SGHDT and YYEEEE. CDR3 in DNA: TGTGCCAGCAGCACTACTAGCGGGATGGGTAATGAGCAGTTCTTC. Amino acids: CASSTTSGMGNEQFF. The full variable domain, in which reference TRBV5-6 and TRBJ2-1 provide the parts outside the CDR3, is DAGVTQSPTHLIKTRGQQVTLRCSPKSGHDTVSWYQQALGQGPQFIFQYYEEEERQRGNFPDRFSGHQFPNYSSELNVNALLLGDSALYLCASSTTSGMGNEQFFGPGTRLTVL.

This chain joins TRBV30 and TRBJ2-7; D may be TRBD2 (6 bases). CDR1 GTSNPN and CDR2 SVGIG come from the germline V gene (reference sequence). There are 13 residues in the CDR3. Trimming stripped 3 bases from V and 4 bases from J, with 13 bases between. CDR3 residues: CAWRATSFYEQYF. CDR3 nucleotides: TGTGCCTGGAGGGCGACTAGTTTTTACGAGCAGTACTTC.

This sequence joins TRBV7-9 and TRBJ2-7, with 8 bases aligning to TRBD1. The CDR3 consists of 14 residues. Trimming cost V 6 bases and J 3 bases; bases outside gene matches: 7. The germline CDR1 and CDR2 sequences are SEHNR and FQNEAQ (reference sequence). The CDR3: CASSPRDRIYEQYF. CDR3 bases: TGTGCCAGCAGTCCCCGGGACAGGATCTACGAGCAGTACTTC.

This sequence joins TRBV20-1 and TRBJ2-7; the D gene could be TRBD1 or TRBD2 (6 bases each). The CDR3 contains 16 residues. Per germline, CDR1 DFQATT and CDR2 SNEGSKA (reference sequence). Between the trimmed V and J ends, which lost 3 bases and 1 base, there was a span of 19 bases. The CDR3 nucleotides are TGCAGTGCTAGGGCCCCGAGGGGGGACTTTTCCTACGAGCAGTACTTC. This sequence encodes CSARAPRGDFSYEQYF.

The chain's CDR3 is CASSPTSGSVYEQYF. CDR3 nucleotide sequence: TGTGCCAGTAGTCCGACTAGCGGGAGTGTCTACGAGCAGTACTTC. The V gene is TRBV19, the J gene TRBJ2-7, with 12 nucleotides matching TRBD2. Germline trimming cut 5 bases from V and 3 bases from J; bases unmatched to any gene: 5. Germline CDR1 LNHDA, CDR2 SQIVND (reference sequence). This CDR3 spans 15 amino acids. The entire variable domain, with the rest obtained from reference TRBV19 and TRBJ2-7, is as follows: DGGITQSPKYLFRKEGQNVTLSCEQNLNHDAMYWYRQDPGQGLRLIYYSQIVNDFQKGDIAEGYSVSREKKESFPLTVTSAQKNPTAFYLCASSPTSGSVYEQYFGPGTRLTVT.

This sequence joins TRBV3-1 and TRBJ2-5; 9 nucleotides line up with TRBD2. The CDR3 loop spans 14 amino acids. J lost 5 bases, V lost 7 bases, and 8 bases had no gene match. Germline CDR1 is LGHDT and CDR2 is YNNKEL (reference sequence). The CDR3 DNA sequence: TGTGCCAGCATTGATAGCGGGAGCTTGGAGACCCAGTACTTC. It specifies CASIDSGSLETQYF.